These 26 T cell receptor beta chains were all obtained from the same sample, sequenced in a study of immune characterization of retroperitoneal liposarcoma. TCRdb independently ran MiXCR on the PCR reads; one entry per CDR3 protein. There are 6,500 to 7,500 distinct CDR3 sequences in the sample; about 29% occur only once, and roughly 25% lies in the top ten. Input material: tumor tissue. These receptor sequences come from a female donor with retroperitoneal liposarcoma.

This clonotype was detected once. The genes are TRBV6-1 and TRBJ2-1; maybe TRBD1 (6 bases). V lost 4 bases and J 8 bases, leaving 15 bases between the germline ends. Germline V gene data show CDR1 as MNHNS and CDR2 as SASEGT. The CDR3 spans 14 residues. The CDR3 loop reads CASSVGGASDEQFF. The CDR3 nucleotides read TGTGCCAGCAGTGTTGGGGGCGCATCCGATGAGCAGTTCTTC.

This clonotype was counted at least ten times. This sequence joins TRBV6-1 and TRBJ2-7; perhaps TRBD1 as D (6 bases). This CDR3 region has 13 residues. Germline CDR1 reads MNHNS; CDR2 reads SASEGT. Trimming removed 6 bases from V and 6 bases from J, with 15 bases in between. CDR3 in DNA: TGTGCCAGCAGGTCCGGGACACGCTCCGAGCAGTACTTC. Translating it yields CASRSGTRSEQYF.

This clonotype was detected many times. The rearrangement uses TRBV12-5 and TRBJ2-3; the match to TRBD1 covers 9 bases. J gave up 3 bases and V 3 bases, and 7 bases lay outside the gene matches. The CDR3 has 16 amino acids. Germline V gene data show CDR1 as LGHNT and CDR2 as FRNRAP. The CDR3 loop reads CASGFGTGYATDTQYF. In DNA, the CDR3 is TGTGCTAGTGGTTTTGGGACAGGGTATGCGACAGATACGCAGTATTTT.

In its sample, this clonotype was seen many times. This sequence joins TRBV28 and TRBJ2-5; TRBD2 aligns across 10 bases. V lost 3 bases to trimming and J lost 6 bases; unmatched junction nucleotides: 10. This CDR3 has 16 amino acids. Germline assignment: CDR1 MDHEN and CDR2 SYDVKM. CDR3 in amino acids: CASSFGLAVLQKTQYF. CDR3 nucleotide sequence: TGTGCCAGCAGTTTTGGACTAGCGGTCCTCCAGAAGACCCAGTACTTC.

At least ten counts were recorded for this clonotype. This sequence joins TRBV6-4 and TRBJ2-1; the D is unclear. Trimming took off 0 bases at V and 9 bases at J, with 9 bases between the two ends. CDR1 is MRHNA and CDR2 is SNTAGT in the germline V gene. CDR3 size: 13 residues. CDR3: CASSDSLATEQFF. The CDR3 nucleotides read TGTGCCAGCAGTGACTCTCTGGCGACTGAGCAGTTCTTC.

In this sample, this clonotype turned up many times. The chain has TRBV7-3 and TRBJ2-1, with D perhaps matching TRBD1 (5 bases). The DNA end is more similar to TRBJ2-5, so the J call may be wrong. CDR1 is SGHTA, CDR2 FQGTGA, per germline. The CDR3 has 14 amino acids. Here the CDR3 reads CASSLNQGGETQYF. The CDR3 nucleotides read TGTGCCAGCAGCTTAAACCAGGGTGGAGAGACCCAGTACTTC.

The V gene is TRBV6-4, the J gene TRBJ1-5; D perhaps matches TRBD1 (5 bases). This CDR3 is built from 18 residues. Trimming took 4 bases from V and 1 from J, leaving 20 bases between them. Germline CDR1 MRHNA, CDR2 SNTAGT. CDR3 loop: CASSGPSWGEKSNQPQHF. In DNA, the CDR3 is TGTGCCAGCAGTGGCCCTTCATGGGGGGAGAAAAGCAATCAGCCCCAGCATTTT.

V usage is TRBV6-1 and J usage is TRBJ2-7; D possibly matches TRBD1 or TRBD2 (6 bases each). Trimming took 6 bases from V and 1 from J, leaving 13 bases between them. The CDR3 is 14 residues long. Germline values: CDR1 MNHNS, CDR2 SASEGT. The DNA for the CDR3 is TGTGCCAGCAGACGGAGGGGGGAGTCCTACGAGCAGTACTTC. It translates to CASRRRGESYEQYF.

To note about this clonotype: No DNA is shown, since the ends of the CDR3 on it are uncertain; the CDR3 is the one TCRdb lists. The gene calls are TRBV12-3 or TRBV12-4 and TRBJ2-7; the table gives TRBD2 as D, unverified against the DNA. The CDR3 is 14 amino acids in total, end residues counted. The CDR3 reads CANSFGTGSYEQYF.

In its sample, this clonotype was seen many times. V usage is TRBV6-4 and J usage is TRBJ2-1; 12 positions agree with TRBD1. Germline CDR1 is MRHNA and CDR2 is SNTAGT. The CDR3 totals 15 residues. V shed 6 bases and J 7 bases; nucleotides not matched to a gene: 7. The CDR3 protein is CASSAGTGGRNEQFF. The CDR3 bases are TGTGCCAGCAGCGCCGGGACAGGGGGCCGAAATGAGCAGTTCTTC.

This clonotype counts as medium-sized (0.01 to 0.1%). The chain is built from TRBV7-9 and TRBJ2-1; D uncertain. The end of the DNA fits TRBJ2-7 better, so the J call may be wrong. CDR1 and CDR2 (germline): SEHNR, FQNEAQ (reference sequence). The CDR3 extends over 13 amino acids. DNA for the CDR3: TGTGCCAGCAGCTTAGCCGGTCCGGATGAGCAGTACTTC. Residues: CASSLAGPDEQYF.

This clonotype has a count of ten or more. V gene TRBV6-6 combines with J gene TRBJ2-1; tentatively, D is TRBD1 or TRBD2 (5 bases each). The J call may be incorrect, as the DNA end agrees better with TRBJ2-7. The length of the CDR3 is 13 residues. The V gene's germline CDR1 is MNHNY and CDR2 SVGAGI (reference sequence). The CDR3 DNA reads as TGTGCCAGCAGCAACCTGGGGGATCTGGAGCAGTACTTC. It encodes CASSNLGDLEQYF.

In its sample, this clonotype ranks as medium-sized. The chain links TRBV12-3 or TRBV12-4 to TRBJ2-1; D might be TRBD2 (6 bases). The V end was cut by 0 bases, the J end by 1 base, with 7 bases between. The CDR3 spans 15 residues. CDR3 in amino acids: CASSLAGGSYNEQFF. The CDR3 nucleotides are TGTGCCAGCAGTTTAGCTGGGGGGTCCTACAATGAGCAGTTCTTC.

This clonotype was counted only a few times. This chain uses TRBV4-1 with TRBJ2-3; D is undetermined. Looked up from germline, CDR1 is MGHRA and CDR2 is YSYEKL. The CDR3 runs to 16 residues. Trimming shortened V by 1 base and J by 4 bases, and 15 bases separated the two germline ends. CDR3 DNA sequence: TGCGCCAGCAGCCAAGTCCTGACGACCAAACCAGATACGCAGTATTTT. Translating gives CASSQVLTTKPDTQYF.

This chain connects TRBV4-1 to TRBJ2-1; 10 bases map to TRBD1. The J call may be mistaken, given a closer DNA end match to TRBJ2-5. Germline loops: CDR1 MGHRA, CDR2 YSYEKL. The CDR3 has 18 amino acids. The CDR3 is CASSQYYRDRGDQETQYF. CDR3 DNA: TGCGCCAGCAGCCAATACTACCGGGACAGGGGTGACCAAGAGACCCAGTACTTC.

There are many counts of this clonotype. The CDR3 region has the DNA TGTGCCAGCAGTGAATCCGAGCCCCAGCATTTT. It codes for CASSESEPQHF. The chain couples TRBV6-1 to TRBJ1-5; D gene ambiguous. Germline V lookup: CDR1 MNHNS, CDR2 SASEGT. The V and J ends lost 2 bases and 8 bases respectively, with 4 bases between them. The CDR3 spans 11 residues.

The V and J genes are TRBV6-1 and TRBJ2-1; 14 bases line up with TRBD2. After removal of 3 bases from V and 9 bases from J, the junction contained 4 bases not matched to a gene. Germline CDR1 and CDR2: MNHNS and SASEGT. The CDR3 is 15 amino acids. CDR3 region: CASSEGLAGVSEQFF. The CDR3 DNA follows: TGTGCCAGCAGTGAGGGACTAGCGGGAGTCTCTGAGCAGTTCTTC.

By sample share, this clonotype is medium-sized. CDR3 DNA sequence: TGTGCCAGCAGTCGACTCGGTGGGGAGCTGTTTTTT. It codes for CASSRLGGELFF. V gene TRBV6-1 combines with J gene TRBJ2-2; no clear D. The CDR3 length is 12 residues. CDR1 and CDR2 (germline): MNHNS, SASEGT. Trimming shortened V by 5 bases and J by 8 bases, and 9 bases separated the two germline ends.

This clonotype was recorded only once. The CDR3 loop is CASSLQGGIYEQYF. CDR3 sequence (DNA): TGTGCCAGCAGCTTACAGGGGGGGATTTACGAGCAGTACTTC. The chain uses TRBV6-1 and TRBJ2-5, with a weak D call TRBD1 (8 bases). The J call may be wrong; the DNA end is better matched by TRBJ2-7. The V gene's germline CDR1 is MNHNS and CDR2 SASEGT. The CDR3 loop spans 14 amino acids.

This clonotype was seen only once. This chain connects TRBV7-2 to TRBJ2-2; 7 bases map to TRBD2. Germline values: CDR1 SGHTA, CDR2 FQGNSA. The CDR3 is 18 residues long. V was pared by 5 bases and J by 0 bases, with 12 bases of the junction left unmatched. Here the CDR3 DNA reads TGTGCCAGCAGCCCTAATAGGCCTAGCGGACCGAACACCGGGGAGCTGTTTTTT. Its protein product is CASSPNRPSGPNTGELFF.

In this sample, this clonotype is medium-sized. This chain links TRBV6-1 with TRBJ2-7; the match to TRBD2 covers 8 bases. Germline lookup yields CDR1 MNHNS and CDR2 SASEGT. The CDR3 runs 14 residues. With 7 bases clipped from V and 2 bases from J, the junction kept 7 bases outside the gene matches. The CDR3 bases are TGTGCCAGCACTCCGACTAGCGACCCCTACGAGCAGTACTTC. This gives the protein CASTPTSDPYEQYF.

The sample holds many counts of this clonotype. This rearrangement joins TRBV7-6 to TRBJ2-3; 8 bases fit TRBD1. CDR1 is SGHVS and CDR2 is FNYEAQ in the germline V gene. The CDR3 spans 18 residues. The V segment lost 1 base and the J segment 2 bases; nucleotides outside the gene matches: 11. The CDR3 nucleotides read TGTGCCAGCAGCTTAGGGGGCAGGGGGCGGAGCTTCACAGATACGCAGTATTTT. Protein product: CASSLGGRGRSFTDTQYF.

The chain links TRBV6-8 to TRBJ2-1; D perhaps matches TRBD1 (6 bases). The J call is uncertain, as TRBJ2-7 better fits the DNA end. Germline V gives CDR1 MNHGY, CDR2 SAAAGT. The length of the CDR3 is 15 residues. The CDR3 DNA is TGTGCCAGCAACTTATCCCCGGACAGAGCCTACGAGCAGTACTTC. This gives the protein CASNLSPDRAYEQYF.

The chain couples TRBV12-5 to TRBJ2-2; 11 nucleotides line up with TRBD2. The V and J ends lost 0 bases and 6 bases, in that order; junction bases with no gene match: 12. The CDR3 totals 19 residues. The germline V gene has CDR1 LGHNT and CDR2 FRNRAP. CDR3 region: CASGLVLFGLAGGPGELFF. The CDR3 region has the DNA TGTGCTAGTGGTTTGGTACTTTTTGGGCTAGCGGGAGGTCCCGGGGAGCTGTTTTTT.

Sample share makes this clonotype medium-sized. The chain couples TRBV6-1 to TRBJ1-1; tentatively, D is TRBD1 (5 bases). The V end lost 11 bases, the J end lost 4 bases, and 17 bases lay between the germline ends. Germline loops: CDR1 MNHNS, CDR2 SASEGT. The CDR3 runs 13 residues. CDR3 coding DNA: TGTGCCGTGGGGCAGGCGGGGGGCACTGAAGCTTTCTTT. Translated: CAVGQAGGTEAFF.

V gene TRBV11-2 combines with J gene TRBJ2-3; D tentatively reads TRBD1 or TRBD2 (5 bases each). Germline loops: CDR1 SGHAT, CDR2 FQNNGV. Trimming shortened V by 3 bases and J by 8 bases, and 15 bases separated the two germline ends. The CDR3 runs 14 residues. In nucleotides, the CDR3 is TGTGCCAGCAGCTTGGGGGTGGGGCAGGGTACGCAGTATTTT. It codes for CASSLGVGQGTQYF.